Given below is one TCR beta chain in context. The target antigen is unknown. Sequence at one end of the junction differs from germline and may be a read error. TCR beta VDJ and CDR3 profiles were obtained from a genomic DNA template. TCRdb redid the calling of the reads with MiXCR, one entry per CDR3 protein. Of some 280,000 distinct CDR3 sequences detected, roughly three fifths appear once; the ten largest clones hold 6.5% to 10%. The germline V gene encodes CDR1 SGHRS and CDR2 YFSETQ. This CDR3 contains 16 residues. This entry comes from a study of CD8+CD57+ T cells in acquired aplastic anemia. Study-wide context: Sorted CD4+ and CD8+ cells gave a mean 3.2 ug DNA, range 0.2 to 27.4 ug. Whole-study findings and limits: The study found no significant CD8+ Simpson's diversity difference between patients and controls. Patients and controls shared approximately 30 CD8+ CDR3 sequences.

This chain connects TRBV5-1 to TRBJ1-6, with D unresolved. Sample: sorted CD4+, CD8+, or CD8+CD57+ T cells (not recorded which) from PBMCs. The receptor's source is a human donor with severe aplastic anemia or a healthy control (not recorded which). The CDR3 sequence: CASSLAEGSYNSPLHF. DNA for the CDR3: TGCGCCAGCAGCTTGGCTGAGGGCTCCTATAACTCACCCCTCCACTTT.